This T cell receptor beta chain was recovered during a study of human T cells and chemical hapten exposure. In its sample, this clonotype was seen a few times. TCRdb re-called the RACE reads through MiXCR, storing one row per CDR3 protein. The table lists 180,000 or so distinct CDR3 sequences, 20% to 25% of them singletons, with 6.7% in the top ten. Time point specified: patch test 1, 2 weeks after DPC sensitization. Regarding treatment: therapeutic diphenylcyclopropenone sensitization with weekly scalp DPC. The CDR3 totals 13 residues. Looked up from germline, CDR1 is DFQATT and CDR2 is SNEGSKA (reference sequence). Deletions cut 5 bases from V and 0 bases from J, with 9 bases between.

The clonotype was recovered from a woman aged 50 to 65 with alopecia areata. Some clones in this sample may be carry-over from other donors' samples. This sample comprised whole blood, obtained in connection with sensitization to the hapten diphenylcyclopropenone (DPC). The chain recombines TRBV20-1 with TRBJ2-3, with D uncertain. CDR3: CSAGPDSTDTQYF. The CDR3, as DNA: TGCAGTGCTGGGCCCGACAGCACAGATACGCAGTATTTT.